The 11 T cell receptor beta chains presented below share a single source sample, sequenced in a study of T cell responses to AZD1222 COVID-19 vaccine. The repertoire was sequenced with immunoSEQ multiplex PCR; TCRdb's copy has only in-frame clones and lacks some. The sample has approximately 110,000 clones, about 88% seen once. The input for sequencing was peripheral blood, taken on day 0 of AZD1222 vaccination. The receptors come from an adult in good health.

The V and J genes are TRBV7-2 and TRBJ1-1, with D unresolved. Per the germline V gene, CDR1 is SGHTA and CDR2 is FQGNSA. CDR3 length equals 10 residues. Trimming removed 6 bases from V and 7 bases from J, with 6 bases in between. The CDR3 region is CASRGLEAFF. CDR3 coding DNA: TGTGCCAGCAGAGGGCTTGAAGCTTTCTTT.

This sequence joins TRBV4-2 and TRBJ2-7; 10 bases align to TRBD2. This CDR3 is built from 18 residues. With 2 bases clipped from V and 2 bases from J, the junction kept 12 bases outside the gene matches. Germline V gene lookup returns CDR1 LGHNA and CDR2 YNFKEQ. CDR3 nucleotide sequence: TGTGCCAGCAGCCAATCGAGGGGACTAGCGAATCGAGCCTACGAGCAGTACGTC. Translation: CASSQSRGLANRAYEQYV.

The V and J genes are TRBV24-1 and TRBJ1-5, with D perhaps matching TRBD1 (5 bases). This CDR3 has 17 amino acids. V lost 2 bases and J 0 bases, leaving 13 bases between the germline ends. Germline V gene data show CDR1 as KGHDR and CDR2 as SFDVKD. The CDR3 reads CATSDSTGGTSNQPQHF. DNA for the CDR3: TGTGCCACCAGTGATTCCACGGGGGGGACTAGCAATCAGCCCCAGCATTTT.

This chain joins TRBV6-5 and TRBJ1-4; 8 bases line up with TRBD1. The CDR3 is 14 amino acids. Losses at the gene ends were 6 bases for V and 10 bases for J; bases not matched to a gene: 10. CDR1 is MNHEY and CDR2 is SVGAGI in the germline V gene. CDR3 sequence: CASRPGQAAAKLFF. As DNA, the CDR3 is TGTGCCAGCAGGCCGGGACAGGCGGCCGCAAAACTGTTTTTT.

This chain uses TRBV6-6 with TRBJ2-5; 7 nucleotides align to TRBD1. V lost 4 bases to trimming and J lost 9 bases; unmatched junction nucleotides: 11. In germline, CDR1 is MNHNY, CDR2 SVGAGI (reference sequence). This CDR3 is built from 14 residues. DNA for the CDR3: TGTGCCAGCAGTTCCACAGGGGCTCGATTGGCCCAGTACTTC. Amino acids: CASSSTGARLAQYF.

The rearrangement joins TRBV6-5 to TRBJ2-7, with D possibly being TRBD2 (6 bases). The CDR3 spans 14 residues. Germline V gene sequence: CDR1 MNHEY, CDR2 SVGAGI. Between the trimmed V and J ends, which lost 8 bases and 3 bases, there was a span of 17 bases. The CDR3 coding sequence is TGTGCCAGCTCGACGGGAGACATTAACTACGAGCAGTACGTC. This gives the protein CASSTGDINYEQYV.

This chain connects TRBV5-1 to TRBJ2-1, with unresolved D. Trimming left V 0 bases short and J 7 bases short, with 14 bases between. This CDR3 comprises 15 residues. Germline loops: CDR1 SGHRS, CDR2 YFSETQ. The CDR3 loop reads CASSLARALFNEQFF. As DNA, the CDR3 is TGCGCCAGCAGCTTGGCCCGGGCCCTTTTTAATGAGCAGTTCTTC. Based on the CDR3 plus reference TRBV5-1 and TRBJ2-1, the full variable domain is KAGVTQTPRYLIKTRGQQVTLSCSPISGHRSVSWYQQTPGQGLQFLFEYFSETQRNKGNFPGRFSGRQFSNSRSEMNVSTLELGDSALYLCASSLARALFNEQFFGPGTRLTVL.

This chain links TRBV7-8 with TRBJ1-5; D remains unclear. V was cut by 1 base and J by 4 bases, with 11 bases left in between. The germline V gene encodes CDR1 SGHVS and CDR2 FQNEAQ. This CDR3 comprises 15 residues. The CDR3 here is CASSLEAGFNQPQHF. The CDR3 DNA is TGTGCCAGCAGCTTAGAAGCGGGGTTTAATCAGCCCCAGCATTTT.

The chain carries TRBV7-2 and TRBJ2-5, with a weak D call TRBD2 (5 bases). Germline V lookup: CDR1 SGHTA, CDR2 FQGNSA. The CDR3 runs to 14 residues. Trimming shortened V by 5 bases and J by 2 bases, and 12 bases separated the two germline ends. DNA of the CDR3: TGTGCCAGCAGCCCTGCGAGGGAACAAGAGACCCAGTACTTC. Translating it yields CASSPAREQETQYF.

This clone was picked up one time. V gene TRBV24-1 combines with J gene TRBJ2-2; possibly TRBD1 for D (6 bases). The germline V gene has CDR1 KGHDR and CDR2 SFDVKD. Trimming shortened V by 3 bases and J by 7 bases, and 8 bases separated the two germline ends. The CDR3 is made up of 13 amino acids. In nucleotides, the CDR3 is TGTGCCACCAGTGATCAGGGGAGCGGGGAGCTGTTTTTT. Its protein is CATSDQGSGELFF.

The chain couples TRBV11-3 to TRBJ2-1; possible D gene TRBD2, 6 bases. Germline assignment: CDR1 SGHNT and CDR2 YENEEA. Trimming pared 4 bases from V and 1 base from J, leaving 23 bases between. The CDR3 has 19 amino acids. The CDR3 spells CASSSPIRMEGRSYNEQFF. CDR3 in DNA: TGTGCCAGCAGCTCCCCCATCCGAATGGAGGGGAGGTCCTACAATGAGCAGTTCTTC.